This T cell receptor beta chain was sequenced for a study of blood T cell repertoires in COVID-19. The repertoire was sequenced with immunoSEQ multiplex PCR; TCRdb's copy has only in-frame clones and lacks some. The sample carries about 200,000 clones, about 86% recorded once. Trimming removed 1 base from V and 7 bases from J, with 11 bases in between. This CDR3 comprises 14 residues. CDR1 and CDR2 from the germline V gene are SGHTA and FQGNSA. This clonotype originated in a woman in her 70s with acute or convalescent COVID-19. Sequencing input: peripheral blood. V and J are TRBV7-2 and TRBJ2-1; perhaps TRBD2 as D (6 bases). The CDR3 loop reads CASSLGGLLNEQFF. In DNA form, the CDR3 reads TGTGCCAGCAGCTTAGGGGGACTCCTTAATGAGCAGTTCTTC.